Below are 16 T cell receptor beta chains sequenced from a single sample in a study of blood T cells in healthy people across ages. The second PCR ran about 6 to 12 cycles with a sample-barcoded 5' primer and J-beta primers. MiXCR, applied by TCRdb to the 5' RACE reads, yields one record per CDR3 protein. The repertoire consists of around 900,000 distinct CDR3 sequences, with around 26% occurring once and the leading ten covering 15% to 20%. The sequencing sample was made of blood. The receptors shown here come from a woman at least 80 years old in good health.

This clonotype was detected many times. The V and J genes are TRBV20-1 and TRBJ1-5; 7 bases are a match to TRBD1. The trim removed 6 bases at V and 2 bases at J, leaving 4 bases unmatched. Per germline, CDR1 DFQATT and CDR2 SNEGSKA (reference sequence). The CDR3 covers 13 residues. This chain's CDR3 is CSAETGGNQPQHF. The CDR3, as DNA: TGCAGTGCCGAAACAGGGGGCAATCAGCCCCAGCATTTT.

This CDR3 is CASSYVRCGNQPQHF. The CDR3 nucleotides are TGTGCCAGCAGTTACGTTCGGTGTGGCAATCAGCCCCAGCATTTT. The chain is built from TRBV6-6 and TRBJ1-5; D gene ambiguous. The CDR3 covers 15 residues. Germline CDR1 reads MNHNY; CDR2 reads SVGAGI (reference sequence). Trimming pared 2 bases from V and 2 bases from J, leaving 10 bases between.

This clonotype was counted ten times or more. The chain carries TRBV25-1 and TRBJ1-2, with D uncertain. The germline gives CDR1 MGHDK, CDR2 SYGVNS. The CDR3 is 15 residues long. V gave up 3 bases and J gave up 4 bases, with 15 bases separating them. The CDR3 coding sequence is TGTGCCAGCAGTGATCCCACCGGGAGGCTCTATGGCTACACCTTC. Its protein product is CASSDPTGRLYGYTF.

This clonotype was detected ten times or more. The genes are TRBV6-6 and TRBJ2-1; either TRBD1 or TRBD2 may supply D (5 bases each). Trimming took off 0 bases at V and 7 bases at J, with 13 bases between the two ends. The germline V gene encodes CDR1 MNHNY and CDR2 SVGAGI (reference sequence). The CDR3 totals 15 residues. The CDR3 loop is CASSYSRGAENEQFF. CDR3 bases: TGTGCCAGCAGTTACTCGAGAGGGGCCGAAAATGAGCAGTTCTTC.

This clonotype was observed a handful of times. The rearrangement links TRBV5-5 to TRBJ1-6; the D is unclear. Trimming removed 4 bases at V and 4 bases at J, with 12 bases between. Germline loops: CDR1 SGHKS, CDR2 YYEKEE (reference sequence). CDR3 length equals 15 residues. CDR3 nucleotides: TGTGCCAGCAGCACCTGGTCCGATTATAATTCACCCCTCCACTTT. Protein: CASSTWSDYNSPLHF.

This clonotype was seen only a few times. The V call is TRBV7-2, the J call TRBJ2-7; perhaps TRBD1 as D (5 bases). From germline, CDR1 is SGHTA and CDR2 FQGNSA. This CDR3 spans 14 amino acids. V was clipped by 5 bases and J by 3 bases, with 14 bases between them. This CDR3 reads CASSRYRSDYEQYF. The CDR3 nucleotides are TGTGCCAGCAGCCGATACAGGTCCGACTACGAGCAGTACTTC. The variable domain in full, completed from reference TRBV7-2 and TRBJ2-7, reads GAGVSQSPSNKVTEKGKDVELRCDPISGHTALYWYRQSLGQGLEFLIYFQGNSAPDKSGLPSDRFSAERTGGSVSTLTIQRTQQEDSAVYLCASSRYRSDYEQYFGPGTRLTVT.

This clonotype was counted ten times or more. This chain uses TRBV2 with TRBJ2-7; 9 positions match TRBD1. Losses at the gene ends were 6 bases for V and 9 bases for J; bases not matched to a gene: 9. Looked up from germline, CDR1 is SNHLY and CDR2 is FYNNEI. CDR3 length: 13 residues. In nucleotides, the CDR3 is TGTGCCAGCAGGGGGGACAGGGTAGAATCGCAGTACTTC. Protein sequence: CASRGDRVESQYF.

Details on this clonotype: A much larger clone differs by one base, so this may be a read error. This chain links TRBV20-1 with TRBJ2-3, with D perhaps matching TRBD2 (5 bases). Germline V gene sequence: CDR1 DFQATT, CDR2 SNEGSKA (reference sequence). The CDR3 loop spans 12 amino acids. The CDR3 nucleotides read TGCAGTACTAGTGTCATGACAGATACGCAGTATTTT. Its translation: CSTSVMTDTQYF.

The J gene is TRBJ1-1, the V gene TRBV10-3; 7 nucleotides align to TRBD1. V lost 4 bases, J lost 0 bases, and 5 bases stayed unmatched. From germline, CDR1 is ENHRY and CDR2 SYGVKD. This CDR3 contains 15 residues. This CDR3 reads CAISAGTAMNTEAFF. The CDR3, as DNA: TGTGCCATCAGTGCCGGGACAGCGATGAACACTGAAGCTTTCTTT.

This clonotype was counted many times. The V call is TRBV12-3 or TRBV12-4, the J call TRBJ2-1, with 7 bases lining up with TRBD1. CDR3 length equals 14 residues. V shed 6 bases, J shed 2 bases, and the junction held 4 bases outside the gene matches. CDR3 protein: CASRAGTAYNEQFF. As DNA, the CDR3 is TGTGCCAGCAGAGCAGGGACAGCCTACAATGAGCAGTTCTTC.

In its sample, this clonotype was seen a few times. V gene TRBV20-1 combines with J gene TRBJ1-2, with TRBD1 identical over 8 bases. This CDR3 comprises 13 residues. From germline, CDR1 is DFQATT and CDR2 SNEGSKA (reference sequence). With 4 bases clipped from V and 8 bases from J, the junction kept 9 bases outside the gene matches. Here the CDR3 DNA reads TGCAGTGCTACGACCGAGAACAGGGGGGGCTACACCTTC. This translates into CSATTENRGGYTF.

V and J are TRBV7-9 and TRBJ2-1; 14 bases fit TRBD2. The CDR3 contains 17 residues. Germline values: CDR1 SEHNR, CDR2 FQNEAQ (reference sequence). Unmatched junction bases numbered 10, after V lost 5 bases and J lost 7 bases. CDR3 residues: CASSRTSGGQRGNEQFF. CDR3 bases: TGTGCCAGCAGCCGGACTAGCGGGGGGCAAAGGGGTAATGAGCAGTTCTTC.

There are many counts of this clonotype. The chain couples TRBV7-2 to TRBJ2-6; D is unclear. Trimming removed 5 bases from V and 0 bases from J, with 5 bases in between. Germline V lookup: CDR1 SGHTA, CDR2 FQGNSA. This CDR3 spans 14 amino acids. The CDR3 protein is CASSRDSGANVLTF. In DNA form, the CDR3 reads TGTGCCAGCAGCCGAGACTCTGGGGCCAACGTCCTGACTTTC. Full variable domain (rest looked up from reference TRBV7-2 and TRBJ2-6): GAGVSQSPSNKVTEKGKDVELRCDPISGHTALYWYRQSLGQGLEFLIYFQGNSAPDKSGLPSDRFSAERTGGSVSTLTIQRTQQEDSAVYLCASSRDSGANVLTFGAGSRLTVL.

Worth noting for this clonotype: This may be a read error: a much more frequent sequence differs by one nucleotide. The chain links TRBV14 to TRBJ2-1; D is ambiguous. This CDR3 region has 16 residues. The germline CDR1 and CDR2 sequences are SGHDN and FVKESK. For the CDR3, the DNA is TGTGCCAGCAACCAAGGGTTGATAGGTCTCTCTAATGAGCAGTTCTTC. Translation gives CASNQGLIGLSNEQFF.

This chain uses TRBV18 with TRBJ1-6; D call uncertain. The CDR3 loop spans 13 amino acids. Germline CDR1 reads KGHSH; CDR2 reads LQKENI. Trimming removed 0 bases from V and 7 bases from J, with 4 bases in between. This CDR3 is CASSPPRNSPLHF. The CDR3 coding sequence is TGTGCCAGCTCACCACCGAGAAATTCACCCCTCCACTTT.

This clonotype has a count of ten or more. The J gene is TRBJ2-1, the V gene TRBV12-3 or TRBV12-4; D might be TRBD2 (6 bases). V lost 10 bases and J lost 4, with 23 bases in between. CDR3 length: 16 amino acids. This chain's CDR3 is CAIAGGPGLRYNEQFF. Written as DNA, the CDR3 is TGTGCCATAGCCGGGGGACCCGGGCTGCGATACAATGAGCAGTTCTTC.